What follows are 30 T cell receptor beta chains derived from one specimen sequenced in a study of spatial heterogeneity in lung cancer. Findings of the study overall: The number of expanded tumor alpha and beta chains correlated with mutation number.

Specified time point: sample taken at primary tumor resection. These receptors have no known antigen. From the 5' RACE reads, TCRdb called clonotypes with MiXCR, one entry per CDR3 protein. The profile shows about 2,800 distinct CDR3 sequences, around 54% of them singletons. The sequenced sample was lung tumor tissue, obtained at surgery. These receptors came from a male donor with early-stage non-small cell lung cancer.

This clonotype is judged medium-sized. This beta chain is off target for a library built for alpha chains, so its abundance means little. The V and J genes are TRBV15 and TRBJ1-1, with D unresolved. The CDR3 spans 18 residues. V was pared by 0 bases and J by 3 bases, with 20 bases between. Germline values: CDR1 LNHNV, CDR2 YYDKDF (reference sequence). CDR3 residues: CATSRDLWEGKAYTEAFF. The CDR3 bases are TGTGCCACCAGCAGAGATCTCTGGGAGGGAAAGGCGTACACTGAAGCTTTCTTT.

By share, this clonotype counts as medium-sized (0.01 to 0.1%). This beta chain lies outside the target of a library built for alpha chains; its clone size means little. V usage is TRBV7-2 and J usage is TRBJ2-6; 8 nucleotides match TRBD1. The germline V gene encodes CDR1 SGHTA and CDR2 FQGNSA. CDR3 length: 17 amino acids. The V and J ends lost 8 bases and 0 bases, in that order; junction bases with no gene match: 9. The CDR3 nucleotides read TGTGCCAGCTTGCCCGGACAGGGAAACTCTGGGGCCAACGTCCTGACTTTC. Protein product: CASLPGQGNSGANVLTF.

This clonotype has a handful of counts. The library was prepared for alpha chains; this beta chain is a stray read, so its frequency means little. The V and J genes are TRBV27 and TRBJ2-7; D remains ambiguous. Between the trimmed V and J ends, which lost 8 bases and 5 bases, there was a span of 16 bases. This CDR3 is built from 13 residues. In germline, CDR1 is MNHEY, CDR2 SMNVEV (reference sequence). CDR3 sequence: CASGPWQDDEQYF. In DNA, the CDR3 is TGTGCCAGCGGTCCCTGGCAGGACGACGAGCAGTACTTC.

About this clonotype itself: Within a library made for alpha chains, this beta chain is off target, and its count is uninformative. The chain recombines TRBV11-2 with TRBJ2-1, with D perhaps assigned TRBD1 or TRBD2 (6 bases each). V lost 5 bases and J lost 8, with 13 bases in between. The CDR3 spans 13 residues. Germline values: CDR1 SGHAT, CDR2 FQNNGV. CDR3 sequence: CASSIRGVHEQFF. CDR3 sequence (DNA): TGTGCCAGCAGCATAAGGGGGGTCCATGAGCAGTTCTTC.

In its sample, this clonotype is medium-sized (0.01 to 0.1%). This beta chain represents an off-target read in a library built for alpha chains; its size is of limited meaning. This chain joins TRBV3-1 and TRBJ2-1; 12 nucleotides agree with TRBD2. Germline-derived CDR1 and CDR2 are LGHDT and YNNKEL (reference sequence). The CDR3 length is 15 residues. Losses at the gene ends were 4 bases for V and 9 bases for J; bases not matched to a gene: 7. CDR3 loop: CASSLTTSGSGEQFF. DNA of the CDR3: TGTGCCAGCAGCCTTACGACTAGCGGGAGTGGTGAGCAGTTCTTC.

With respect to this clonotype: A library made for alpha chains picked up this beta chain off target, so its size means little. The chain uses TRBV7-9 and TRBJ1-6; a possible D gene is TRBD1 (6 bases). Germline CDR1 reads SEHNR; CDR2 reads FQNEAQ (reference sequence). The CDR3 consists of 14 residues. Trimming cost V 7 bases and J 5 bases, with 12 bases left between them. The CDR3 loop reads CASTAGDNNSPLHF. CDR3 nucleotide sequence: TGTGCCAGCACCGCAGGGGACAATAATTCACCCCTCCACTTT.

Comment on this clonotype: In a library made to pick up alpha chains, this beta chain is a stray read with a size that means little. The chain combines TRBV18 with TRBJ1-2; 12 nucleotides match TRBD1. This CDR3 comprises 17 residues. CDR1 KGHSH and CDR2 LQKENI come from the germline V gene. With V trimmed by 3 bases and J by 0 bases, 5 bases remained unmatched. The CDR3 coding sequence is TGTGCCAGCTCACCCGGGACAGGGGGCTACCCTAACTATGGCTACACCTTC. This translates into CASSPGTGGYPNYGYTF.

On this clonotype itself: This beta chain appears as a stray read in a library generated for alpha chains; its size is not informative. The rearrangement joins TRBV6-1 to TRBJ2-5; perhaps TRBD2 as D (5 bases). CDR1 and CDR2 from the germline V gene are MNHNS and SASEGT. The V gene lost 4 bases and the J gene lost 3 bases, with 18 bases spanning the gap. The CDR3 is made up of 16 amino acids. CDR3 in amino acids: CASSGAPGSLEETQYF. As DNA, the CDR3 is TGTGCCAGCAGTGGAGCCCCGGGGAGTTTAGAAGAGACCCAGTACTTC.

This clonotype was seen more than once but under ten times. The library was built for alpha chains, so this beta chain is an off-target read and its size means little. The J gene is TRBJ1-5, the V gene TRBV28; TRBD1 matches at 7 bases. The CDR3 sequence is 17 residues long. Germline V gene data show CDR1 as MDHEN and CDR2 as SYDVKM. The ends lost 6 bases at V and 0 bases at J; junction bases unmatched: 11. The CDR3, as DNA: TGTGCCAGCAGCCTCCGGGACAGACTACCTAGCAATCAGCCCCAGCATTTT. It encodes CASSLRDRLPSNQPQHF.

Comment on this clonotype: With the library built for alpha chains, this beta chain is off target and its frequency is not meaningful. The CDR3: CASSLGWTFKPTPSSYEQYF. CDR3 DNA sequence: TGTGCCAGCAGCTTAGGCTGGACTTTCAAACCAACCCCGAGCTCCTACGAGCAGTACTTC. V is TRBV7-2 and J is TRBJ2-7; tentatively, D is TRBD2 (5 bases). The V end was cut by 1 base, the J end by 0 bases, with 25 bases between. Germline values: CDR1 SGHTA, CDR2 FQGNSA. The CDR3 runs to 20 residues.

This clonotype was counted a few times. With the library built for alpha chains, this beta chain is off target and its frequency is not meaningful. The V gene is TRBV2, the J gene TRBJ1-1, with a tentative D call TRBD1 (5 bases). This CDR3 spans 13 amino acids. The V end was cut by 4 bases, the J end by 0 bases, with 6 bases between. CDR1 and CDR2 from the germline V gene are SNHLY and FYNNEI. The CDR3 sequence: CASSGQLNTEAFF. CDR3 in DNA: TGTGCCAGCAGTGGACAGCTGAACACTGAAGCTTTCTTT.

This clonotype was detected only once. The library was prepared for alpha chains; this beta chain is a stray read, so its frequency means little. The chain is built from TRBV19 and TRBJ1-5, with D unclear. Trimming pared 4 bases from V and 4 bases from J, leaving 11 bases between. Per the germline V gene, CDR1 is LNHDA and CDR2 is SQIVND (reference sequence). This CDR3 has 14 residues. The DNA of the CDR3 is TGTGCCAGTAGTACAGGCGGAGGTAATCAGCCCCAGCATTTT. Residues: CASSTGGGNQPQHF.

Turning to this clonotype: The library was built for alpha chains, so this beta chain is an off-target read and its size means little. The rearrangement links TRBV9 to TRBJ2-5, with D possibly called TRBD1 or TRBD2 (5 bases each). Trimming shortened V by 2 bases and J by 3 bases, and 14 bases separated the two germline ends. This CDR3 is 15 amino acids long. CDR1 SGDLS and CDR2 YYNGEE come from the germline V gene. CDR3 DNA: TGTGCCAGCAGCGTCTCAGGGACCCGCAAAGAGACCCAGTACTTC. Translated: CASSVSGTRKETQYF.

This clonotype is deemed medium-sized. This beta chain is an unintended read in a library built for alpha chains; its size means little. The chain joins TRBV10-3 to TRBJ2-7, with TRBD2 matching over 8 bases. From germline, CDR1 is ENHRY and CDR2 SYGVKD. The CDR3 is 14 amino acids. J gave up 6 bases and V 10 bases, and 14 bases lay outside the gene matches. The CDR3: CATMALAGLAEQYF. Written as DNA, the CDR3 is TGTGCCACGATGGCGCTAGCGGGTCTAGCCGAGCAGTACTTC.

Of note for this clonotype: This beta chain is an off-target read within a library intended for alpha chains, so its frequency means little. The V and J genes are TRBV7-9 and TRBJ2-7; D is ambiguous. Deletions cut 5 bases from V and 6 bases from J, with 23 bases between. CDR1 and CDR2 from the germline V gene are SEHNR and FQNEAQ (reference sequence). The CDR3 consists of 16 residues. The CDR3 DNA reads TGTGCCAGCAGCCAAGGAGCAGCGTCTTCTGTAACCGAGCAGTACTTC. Residues: CASSQGAASSVTEQYF.

Comment on this clonotype: Because the library targeted alpha chains, this beta chain is an off-target read whose size means little. CDR3 sequence (DNA): TGCGCCAGCAGCGCGGGACAGGGGGCCCCTGGTGAGCAGTTCTTC. Translation: CASSAGQGAPGEQFF. The chain recombines TRBV5-1 with TRBJ2-1; TRBD1 agrees at 12 bases. J lost 9 bases, V lost 4 bases, and 8 bases had no gene match. CDR3 length equals 15 residues. CDR1 is SGHRS, CDR2 YFSETQ, per germline. Full variable domain (rest looked up from reference TRBV5-1 and TRBJ2-1): KAGVTQTPRYLIKTRGQQVTLSCSPISGHRSVSWYQQTPGQGLQFLFEYFSETQRNKGNFPGRFSGRQFSNSRSEMNVSTLELGDSALYLCASSAGQGAPGEQFFGPGTRLTVL.

A remark on this clonotype: In a library made to pick up alpha chains, this beta chain is a stray read with a size that means little. The chain employs TRBV5-6 and TRBJ1-2; D ambiguous. V lost 1 base to trimming and J lost 6 bases, with 10 bases between them. The CDR3 contains 13 residues. In germline, CDR1 is SGHDT, CDR2 YYEEEE. The CDR3 protein is CASSLLRADGYTF. The CDR3 DNA is TGTGCCAGCAGCTTGCTGAGGGCTGATGGCTACACCTTC.

This clonotype was observed once. With the library built for alpha chains, this beta chain is off target and its frequency is not meaningful. The chain employs TRBV5-1 and TRBJ2-7; tentatively, D is TRBD2 (5 bases). This CDR3 spans 16 amino acids. Between the trimmed V and J ends, which lost 1 base and 2 bases, there was a span of 16 bases. Germline CDR1 is SGHRS and CDR2 is YFSETQ. DNA for the CDR3: TGCGCCAGCAGCTTGCTCGGACTCCAAAACCCCTACGAGCAGTACTTC. Protein: CASSLLGLQNPYEQYF. Complete variable domain (other parts from reference TRBV5-1 and TRBJ2-7): KAGVTQTPRYLIKTRGQQVTLSCSPISGHRSVSWYQQTPGQGLQFLFEYFSETQRNKGNFPGRFSGRQFSNSRSEMNVSTLELGDSALYLCASSLLGLQNPYEQYFGPGTRLTVT.

As regards this clonotype: This beta chain is off target for a library built for alpha chains, so its abundance means little. This rearrangement joins TRBV2 to TRBJ1-4; TRBD1 matches at 7 bases. With 3 bases clipped from V and 7 bases from J, the junction kept 2 bases outside the gene matches. There are 13 residues in the CDR3. The germline gives CDR1 SNHLY, CDR2 FYNNEI. The DNA for the CDR3 is TGTGCCAGCAGTGATGACAGGGCTGAAAAACTGTTTTTT. Translation: CASSDDRAEKLFF.

On this clonotype: This beta chain was picked up by a library intended for alpha chains and is off target, so its count carries little meaning. The V gene is TRBV20-1, the J gene TRBJ1-1, with D uncertain. This CDR3 spans 11 amino acids. V was pared by 6 bases and J by 3 bases, with 8 bases between. Germline V gene lookup returns CDR1 DFQATT and CDR2 SNEGSKA (reference sequence). CDR3 bases: TGCAGTGCCCGAACACACACTGAAGCTTTCTTT. Its protein product is CSARTHTEAFF.

This clonotype was seen once. For a library built for alpha chains, this beta chain is a stray read; little rests on its size. This chain connects TRBV2 to TRBJ1-2; tentative D call: TRBD1 (5 bases). From germline, CDR1 is SNHLY and CDR2 FYNNEI. V was pared by 1 base and J by 0 bases, with 9 bases between. This CDR3 contains 15 residues. The CDR3 region is CASSEGAGPNYGYTF. Here the CDR3 DNA reads TGTGCCAGCAGTGAAGGGGCAGGGCCTAACTATGGCTACACCTTC.

On this clonotype itself: The library was built for alpha chains, so this beta chain is an off-target read and its size means little. This chain joins TRBV4-3 and TRBJ2-7, with 8 bases aligning to TRBD2. This CDR3 region has 15 residues. Per the germline V gene, CDR1 is LGHNA and CDR2 is YSLEER. V dropped 6 bases and J dropped 2; count of bases not matched to a gene: 9. The CDR3 nucleotides read TGCGCCAGCAGTCGCCTCCCGGGGGGGCCCTACGAGCAGTACTTC. Protein: CASSRLPGGPYEQYF.

To note about this clonotype: This beta chain appears as a stray read in a library generated for alpha chains; its size is not informative. This chain uses TRBV4-1 with TRBJ2-7, with D unclear. Germline V gives CDR1 MGHRA, CDR2 YSYEKL. Trimming took 4 bases from V and 10 from J, leaving 11 bases between them. The CDR3 is 11 amino acids. The CDR3, as DNA: TGCGCCAGCAGCCCAGGTAGGCCCCAGTACTTC. The encoded protein is CASSPGRPQYF.

As concerns this clonotype: This beta chain came through as a stray read in a library set up for alpha chains, and its size says little. The chain employs TRBV3-1 and TRBJ2-3; D unclear. Trimming cost V 0 bases and J 4 bases, with 2 bases left between them. The CDR3 covers 12 residues. The germline CDR1 and CDR2 sequences are LGHDT and YNNKEL (reference sequence). CDR3 sequence reads: CASSQDADTQYF. CDR3 DNA: TGTGCCAGCAGCCAAGACGCAGATACGCAGTATTTT.

On this clonotype: Since the library was made to target alpha chains, this beta chain is a stray read and its abundance is not meaningful. J is TRBJ2-3 and V is TRBV10-3, with D perhaps TRBD1 or TRBD2 (5 bases each). This CDR3 has 12 residues. The germline V gene has CDR1 ENHRY and CDR2 SYGVKD. Trimming took 10 bases from V and 1 from J, leaving 9 bases between them. CDR3 sequence reads: CATRDRTDTQYF. The DNA of the CDR3 is TGTGCCACCCGGGACCGCACAGATACGCAGTATTTT.

Concerning this clonotype itself: The junction departs from germline at one end; a sequencing error may be responsible. Because the library targeted alpha chains, this beta chain is an off-target read whose size means little. This chain joins TRBV28 and TRBJ1-3, with D unresolved. This CDR3 is built from 15 residues. Looked up from germline, CDR1 is MDHEN and CDR2 is SYDVKM. The CDR3 nucleotides are TGTGCCAGCAGTTTATCGTTGGGCGCCGGAAACACCAAATATTTT. The encoded protein is CASSLSLGAGNTKYF.

This clonotype was recorded a few times. This beta chain represents an off-target read in a library built for alpha chains; its size is of limited meaning. V and J are TRBV10-1 and TRBJ2-1; 9 nucleotides align to TRBD1. The CDR3 has 13 residues. V lost 4 bases, J lost 8 bases, and 3 bases stayed unmatched. The V gene's germline CDR1 is WNHNN and CDR2 SYGVQD (reference sequence). This chain's CDR3 is CASSGDREDEQFF. The CDR3 nucleotides read TGCGCCAGCAGTGGGGACAGGGAAGATGAGCAGTTCTTC.

This clonotype was seen only a few times. The library was designed around alpha chains, so this beta chain is a stray read whose abundance carries little weight. The chain employs TRBV28 and TRBJ2-3; TRBD1 might be the D (5 bases). Germline V gene lookup returns CDR1 MDHEN and CDR2 SYDVKM. V shed 3 bases and J shed 2 bases, with 9 bases lying between them. The length of the CDR3 is 14 residues. The chain's CDR3 is CASSLGLYTDTQYF. The CDR3, as DNA: TGTGCCAGCAGTTTGGGGCTCTACACAGATACGCAGTATTTT.

This clonotype rates as medium-sized (0.01 to 0.1%). The library was built for alpha chains, so this beta chain is an off-target read and its size means little. The chain recombines TRBV11-3 with TRBJ2-2, with D perhaps TRBD2 (6 bases). Trimming removed 5 bases from V and 7 bases from J, with 14 bases in between. Germline V gives CDR1 SGHNT, CDR2 YENEEA. The CDR3 totals 14 residues. CDR3 coding DNA: TGTGCCAGCAGCAACACCGCGGGGAGCGGGGAGCTGTTTTTT. It encodes CASSNTAGSGELFF.

This clonotype was observed many times. A read error may be the cause here, since a much bigger clone is one base away. Found in a library prepared for alpha chains, this beta chain is an off-target read, and its abundance has little meaning. The chain uses TRBV19 and TRBJ1-2; D remains unclear. The CDR3 loop spans 13 amino acids. Germline loops: CDR1 LNHDA, CDR2 SQIVND (reference sequence). CDR3 residues: CASTPGPGYDYTF. In DNA, the CDR3 is TGTGCCAGCACTCCAGGTCCGGGCTATGACTACACCTTC.